Listed below are T cell receptor beta chains from one sample, sequenced in a study of vaccination effects on CD4 cells after COVID-19. Their recognized antigens are unknown. The data were produced by immunoSEQ multiplex PCR, yet TCRdb's version contains in-frame clones alone and is incomplete. The sample has 84,000 or so clones, over 70% seen once. The specimen was CD4+ T cells from PBMCs cultured with HCoV-OC43 spike peptides, collected after COVID-19 vaccination. Receptors originate from a human donor who received a COVID-19 vaccine. Each CDR3 is given without its conserved first and last residue. A D gene is named only where the DNA matches it firmly.

CDR3 | D | V
ATSDPGTDGNTIY | - | TRBV24-1
ASSLTSGTGREKLF | TRBD1 | TRBV5-1
ASSLEVGGRTEAF | - | TRBV11-2
ASSTGAKGYT | - | TRBV6-5
AIGWQDKLNTGELF | - | TRBV25-1
ASSGGRGGYNEQF | TRBD2 | TRBV10-2
ASSYQQGAYTEAF | TRBD1 | TRBV5-1
ASSMEATEAF | - | TRBV19
ASSIRDRDGYT | TRBD1 | TRBV19
AWSVPNPRTGHYGYT | TRBD1 | TRBV30
ASRMTEYTGELF | - | TRBV5-1
ASSPRGGTGGVGPYNEQF | TRBD1 | TRBV9
ASSYTSGGPASSYNEQF | TRBD2 | TRBV6-2/TRBV6-3
ASSSGTGGRELF | TRBD1 | TRBV6-5
ASRVTSRETQY | - | TRBV19